The T cell receptor beta chain described here comes from a study of shared clonotypes between healthy human individuals. Study conclusions and caveats: Clonotype sharing across several donors was observed for around 4.8% of naive CD4 clonotypes. Represented genetic and exposure-history diversity was restricted by having few donors.

The CDR3 runs 17 residues. Looked up from germline, CDR1 is MNHGY and CDR2 is SAAAGT. V was pared by 2 bases and J by 2 bases, with 17 bases between. Study processing details: There were no quality scores in the junction-only immunoSEQ sequences, so filtering differed. Libraries were prepared by immunoSEQ multiplex PCR; TCRdb keeps only in-frame clonotypes and omits some of them. The DNA was the basis for D and trimming; V, J and clone size are from that table. Here the sample spans about a million clones, 77% being singletons. This clone came up a few times. Its antigen remains unknown. The sequence was collected from a man between 18 and 29 years old in good health. Some clones in this sample may be carry-over from other donors' samples. Sequencing was performed on memory CD4+ T cells from PBMCs. The sample's subset: CD45RA-negative fraction. The chain employs TRBV6-8 and TRBJ2-3; no reliable D call. The CDR3 spells CASSYARTFTFTDTQYF. Written as DNA, the CDR3 is TGTGCCAGCAGTTACGCGCGGACCTTCACTTTCACAGATACGCAGTATTTT.